The 23 T cell receptor beta chains reported below all come from one sample, sequenced in a study of Ad26.COV2.S vaccination and SARS-CoV-2 variants. Documented treatment: some 20 received Ad26.COV2.S at low or high dose, single or two shots; five or six received placebo; per-sample allocation not given. Sampling was performed 63 days after the first vaccine or placebo injection. The data were produced by immunoSEQ multiplex PCR, yet TCRdb's version contains in-frame clones alone and is incomplete. The sample lists roughly 500,000 clones, roughly nine tenths occurring once. Sequences were derived from peripheral blood, sampled in a trial of Ad26.COV2.S vaccine versus placebo. The origin of the receptors is a person between 18 and 65 years old who received the Ad26.COV2.S COVID-19 vaccine or a placebo.

The rearrangement uses TRBV27 and TRBJ2-2; 13 bases line up with TRBD2. V lost 3 bases, J lost 0 bases, and 7 bases stayed unmatched. CDR1 is MNHEY, CDR2 SMNVEV, per germline (reference sequence). The CDR3 is made up of 19 amino acids. The CDR3 loop is CASSLRGLAGLANTGELFF. The CDR3 DNA sequence: TGTGCCAGCAGTTTGCGGGGACTAGCGGGACTCGCGAACACCGGGGAGCTGTTTTTT.

J is TRBJ1-2 and V is TRBV30; 9 nucleotides agree with TRBD1. The V segment lost 4 bases and the J segment 8 bases; nucleotides outside the gene matches: 8. The CDR3 length is 13 residues. The germline gives CDR1 GTSNPN, CDR2 SVGIG (reference sequence). CDR3 sequence reads: CAWKYRGRGGYTF. The CDR3 region has the DNA TGTGCCTGGAAATACAGGGGGCGAGGAGGCTACACCTTC.

Written as DNA, the CDR3 is TGTGCCAGCAGGGATGGGGAAACCGGGGAGCTGTTTTTT. This sequence encodes CASRDGETGELFF. The rearrangement joins TRBV4-2 to TRBJ2-2; no clear D gene. The germline V gene encodes CDR1 LGHNA and CDR2 YNFKEQ. Trimming shortened V by 6 bases and J by 5 bases, and 10 bases separated the two germline ends. This CDR3 has 13 amino acids.

V gene TRBV28 combines with J gene TRBJ2-1, with 12 bases matching TRBD1. V shed 5 bases and J 9 bases; nucleotides not matched to a gene: 11. CDR1 is MDHEN and CDR2 is SYDVKM in the germline V gene. The CDR3 contains 16 residues. The CDR3 sequence: CASSLTSAGQGAEQFF. In nucleotides, the CDR3 is TGTGCCAGCAGTCTCACATCGGCGGGACAGGGGGCTGAGCAGTTCTTC.

The chain carries TRBV30 and TRBJ2-1, with D tentatively TRBD2 (5 bases). Trimming took 3 bases from V and 3 from J, leaving 12 bases between them. The CDR3 has 14 amino acids. Germline V lookup: CDR1 GTSNPN, CDR2 SVGIG (reference sequence). The CDR3 loop is CAWSVGAVYNEQFF. CDR3 DNA: TGTGCCTGGAGCGTGGGAGCGGTCTACAATGAGCAGTTCTTC.

V gene TRBV19 combines with J gene TRBJ2-7; no reliable D call. This CDR3 spans 12 amino acids. The germline CDR1 and CDR2 sequences are LNHDA and SQIVND (reference sequence). V dropped 4 bases and J dropped 7 bases, with 11 bases sitting between them. Here the CDR3 reads CASSTPFWEQYF. The CDR3 DNA sequence: TGTGCCAGTAGTACCCCCTTCTGGGAGCAGTACTTC.

The rearrangement joins TRBV11-3 to TRBJ2-7; TRBD1 matches 8 bases. Germline lookup yields CDR1 SGHNT and CDR2 YENEEA. The length of the CDR3 is 13 residues. V was pared by 3 bases and J by 3 bases, with 1 base of the junction left unmatched. CDR3 DNA sequence: TGTGCCAGCAGCTTCGGACAGGGCTACGAGCAGTACTTC. Encoded protein: CASSFGQGYEQYF.

The gene calls are TRBV7-9 and TRBJ2-3; TRBD1 matches 8 bases. The V segment lost 5 bases and the J segment 3 bases; nucleotides outside the gene matches: 10. This CDR3 has 16 residues. The germline CDR1 and CDR2 sequences are SEHNR and FQNEAQ (reference sequence). Written as DNA, the CDR3 is TGTGCCAGCAGCCCTTTGGACAGGGTGAGGACAGATACGCAGTATTTT. It encodes CASSPLDRVRTDTQYF.

This chain joins TRBV28 and TRBJ2-7, with 9 nucleotides matching TRBD2. V shed 8 bases and J 5 bases; nucleotides not matched to a gene: 10. Germline CDR1 reads MDHEN; CDR2 reads SYDVKM. CDR3 size: 14 residues. CDR3 DNA: TGTGCCAGCTCGGCGGGAGGGCCCATCAACGAGCAGTACTTC. Translating it yields CASSAGGPINEQYF.

The chain employs TRBV18 and TRBJ1-5; possibly TRBD1 for D (6 bases). Germline V gives CDR1 KGHSH, CDR2 LQKENI. Trimming removed 8 bases at V and 3 bases at J, with 11 bases between. The length of the CDR3 is 13 residues. The CDR3 region is CASTGQTNQPQHF. The CDR3 nucleotides are TGTGCCAGCACCGGACAGACCAATCAGCCCCAGCATTTT.

V gene TRBV7-9 combines with J gene TRBJ1-5; TRBD1 matches at 7 bases. Germline-derived CDR1 and CDR2 are SEHNR and FQNEAQ (reference sequence). The CDR3 totals 16 residues. After removal of 2 bases from V and 1 base from J, the junction contained 5 bases not matched to a gene. The DNA for the CDR3 is TGTGCCAGCAGCTTATGGACAGGTACCAGCAATCAGCCCCAGCATTTT. Its translation is CASSLWTGTSNQPQHF.

V and J are TRBV27 and TRBJ1-6; D perhaps matches TRBD1 (5 bases). CDR1 is MNHEY, CDR2 SMNVEV, per germline (reference sequence). The CDR3 runs to 13 residues. V lost 7 bases and J 9 bases, leaving 13 bases between the germline ends. Written as DNA, the CDR3 is TGTGCCAGCAATTGGGGACCCGGTTCACCCCTCCACTTT. Translated: CASNWGPGSPLHF.

This chain uses TRBV27 with TRBJ1-2, with D perhaps matching TRBD1 (6 bases). Germline V CDR1 and CDR2: MNHEY, SMNVEV (reference sequence). CDR3 size: 13 residues. Deletions cut 5 bases from V and 2 bases from J, with 9 bases between. CDR3 bases: TGTGCCAGCAGTCCGACAGGCAACTATGGCTACACCTTC. Its protein is CASSPTGNYGYTF.

The V gene is TRBV7-6, the J gene TRBJ2-1, with unresolved D. The CDR3 loop spans 15 amino acids. Trimming removed 2 bases at V and 5 bases at J, with 13 bases between. Germline V CDR1 and CDR2: SGHVS, FNYEAQ. The chain's CDR3 is CASSLTAHENNEQFF. In DNA form, the CDR3 reads TGTGCCAGCAGCTTAACGGCCCATGAAAACAATGAGCAGTTCTTC.

This chain joins TRBV12-5 and TRBJ2-1; the D call may be TRBD1 or TRBD2 (5 bases each). The CDR3 is 14 residues long. V dropped 3 bases and J dropped 8 bases, with 14 bases sitting between them. Germline CDR1 and CDR2: LGHNT and FRNRAP. This CDR3 is CASGLGAGGDEQFF. The CDR3 nucleotides read TGTGCTAGTGGTTTAGGGGCCGGAGGAGATGAGCAGTTCTTC.

The gene calls are TRBV9 and TRBJ1-6; 7 bases line up with TRBD1. The germline V gene encodes CDR1 SGDLS and CDR2 YYNGEE. Unmatched junction bases numbered 7, after V lost 3 bases and J lost 7 bases. CDR3 size: 15 residues. CDR3 sequence (DNA): TGTGCCAGCAGCGACTCCGGGACAGCCAATTCACCCCTCCACTTT. Its translation: CASSDSGTANSPLHF.

This clone is a singleton in its sample. The genes are TRBV27 and TRBJ2-7; 8 nucleotides align to TRBD1. The CDR3 contains 14 residues. V was pared by 3 bases and J by 5 bases, with 6 bases of the junction left unmatched. CDR1 MNHEY and CDR2 SMNVEV come from the germline V gene (reference sequence). CDR3 residues: CASSFQGAPDEQYF. Written as DNA, the CDR3 is TGTGCCAGCAGTTTTCAGGGGGCCCCTGACGAGCAGTACTTC.

This rearrangement joins TRBV24-1 to TRBJ1-5, with D unresolved. Germline-derived CDR1 and CDR2 are KGHDR and SFDVKD. This CDR3 has 14 amino acids. V was pared by 4 bases and J by 7 bases, with 13 bases between. CDR3 nucleotides: TGTGCCACCAGTGACGCTCGTGTAGGCCAGCCCCAGCATTTT. Translated, it gives CATSDARVGQPQHF.

This clone came up once. The chain employs TRBV21-1 and TRBJ2-2; TRBD1, the D gene given by the table, was not confirmed from the DNA. TRBV21-1 is a known pseudogene. This CDR3 spans 17 amino acids. CDR3 in amino acids: CASSKARRTGRAGELFF. The CDR3 nucleotides are TGTGCCAGCAGCAAAGCGCGGAGGACAGGGCGAGCCGGGGAGCTGTTTTTT.

The chain is built from TRBV6-6 and TRBJ2-1; 10 bases match TRBD2. Germline loops: CDR1 MNHNY, CDR2 SVGAGI (reference sequence). The CDR3 runs to 15 residues. The J segment lost 13 bases and the V segment lost 5 bases, leaving 14 bases of the junction unmatched. As DNA, the CDR3 is TGTGCCAGCAGTGACGTCGGGCTAGCGGGAGTCGGACAGTTCTTC. This codes for CASSDVGLAGVGQFF.

The rearrangement uses TRBV6-2 or TRBV6-3 and TRBJ2-2; the D call may be TRBD1 or TRBD2 (6 bases each). This CDR3 spans 14 amino acids. Per the germline V gene, CDR1 is MNHEY and CDR2 is SVGEGT. V was shortened by 4 bases and J by 7 bases, with 13 bases between the two germline ends. CDR3 coding DNA: TGTGCCAGCAGTTGGGGGGCGGAACACGGGGAGCTGTTTTTT. It codes for CASSWGAEHGELFF.

The chain carries TRBV12-3 or TRBV12-4 and TRBJ2-7, with 10 bases matching TRBD1. The trim removed 6 bases at V and 4 bases at J, leaving 0 bases unmatched. This CDR3 is built from 12 residues. Written as DNA, the CDR3 is TGTGCCAGCAGGGGACAGGGGTACGAGCAGTACTTC. Its protein is CASRGQGYEQYF.

The chain employs TRBV5-1 and TRBJ2-1; D gene uncertain. Germline values: CDR1 SGHRS, CDR2 YFSETQ. The V end lost 2 bases, the J end lost 0 bases, and 9 bases lay between the germline ends. This CDR3 region has 15 residues. CDR3 loop: CASSLSPLSYNEQFF. CDR3 bases: TGCGCCAGCAGCTTATCGCCCCTCTCCTACAATGAGCAGTTCTTC. The full variable domain, with the rest looked up from reference TRBV5-1 and TRBJ2-1, is KAGVTQTPRYLIKTRGQQVTLSCSPISGHRSVSWYQQTPGQGLQFLFEYFSETQRNKGNFPGRFSGRQFSNSRSEMNVSTLELGDSALYLCASSLSPLSYNEQFFGPGTRLTVL.